A selection of T cell receptor beta chains follows, all from one sample in a study of naive and memory T cell subsets. Using its own MiXCR run on the UMI-ligation and nested PCR reads, TCRdb lists one record per CDR3 protein. The sample includes fewer than 150,000 distinct CDR3 sequences, approximately 21% of them seen just once. Sequenced material: naive CD8+ T cells from blood. These receptors were taken from a human donor in good health. CDR3s include the opening cysteine and the closing phenylalanine or tryptophan. The D gene is left open where the match is weak. Expanded clones are given a class, and other clones once, few, many or no size at all.

NA	TRBV15	TRBD2	TRBJ2-5	TGTGCCACCAGCAGAGATCGCAGCGGGAGAGGGGGGGAGACCCAGTACTTC	CATSRDRSGRGGETQYF
NA	TRBV2	TRBD2	TRBJ2-7	TGTGCCAGCAGGGAAAAAGAGCGGGAGACCGCCGAGCAGTACTTC	CASREKERETAEQYF
few	TRBV28	NA	TRBJ2-7	TGTGCCAGCAGTTTACCGCAGGGTTACGAGCAGTACTTC	CASSLPQGYEQYF
NA	TRBV10-2	TRBD2	TRBJ2-3	TGCGCCAGCCTGGAGGGGCTAGCGGGAGGGAACCCTAGCACAGATACGCAGTATTTT	CASLEGLAGGNPSTDTQYF
NA	TRBV13	TRBD1	TRBJ1-1	TGTGCCAGCAGCTTGGGGACAGGGACTTCTGAAGCTTTCTTT	CASSLGTGTSEAFF
few	TRBV28	TRBD2	TRBJ2-5	TGTGCCAGCAGTTTTCGACTAGCGGAAGAGACCCAGTACTTC	CASSFRLAEETQYF
few	TRBV12-3/TRBV12-4	NA	TRBJ1-1	TGTGCCAGCAGTTTAGTGGCAGGGAACACTGAAGCTTTCTTT	CASSLVAGNTEAFF
few	TRBV27	TRBD1	TRBJ1-2	TGTGCCAGCTCGACACTGACAGGGGTCGGCTACACCTTC	CASSTLTGVGYTF
NA	TRBV28	NA	TRBJ1-3	TGTGCCAGCAGTTCCTACAGGGGAAACACCATATATTTT	CASSSYRGNTIYF
few	TRBV20-1	TRBD1	TRBJ1-1	TGCAGTGCGTCGACCGCCGGGACAGGGGGCACTGAAGCTTTCTTT	CSASTAGTGGTEAFF
few	TRBV28	NA	TRBJ1-5	TGTGCCAGCAGTTTGGACGGCCCGCGACAGCCCCAGCATTTT	CASSLDGPRQPQHF
few	TRBV20-1	NA	TRBJ2-1	TGCAGTGCTAGAGAAAGGGCGGGAATCACCTACAATGAGCAGTTCTTC	CSARERAGITYNEQFF
NA	TRBV10-3	NA	TRBJ1-1	TGTGCCATCAGTGGGGCCAACACGGAGACTGAAGCTTTCTTT	CAISGANTETEAFF
NA	TRBV27	NA	TRBJ2-7	TGTGCCAGCAGTTCGTCGACAGGAGGTAACTACGAGCAGTACTTC	CASSSSTGGNYEQYF
few	TRBV20-1	TRBD2	TRBJ2-1	TGCAGTGCTGGATTAGCGGGAGCCCAGTTCTTC	CSAGLAGAQFF
NA	TRBV28	TRBD2	TRBJ2-3	TGTGCCAGCAGTTTATCGACGGGAGGGTCATATACGCAGTATTTT	CASSLSTGGSYTQYF
few	TRBV4-3	NA	TRBJ2-7	TGCGCCAGCAGCCAAGATCGTGGGAGCGGCTACGAGCAGTACTTC	CASSQDRGSGYEQYF
many	TRBV29-1	NA	TRBJ2-7	TGCAGCGTCGAACATTCCTACGAGCAGTACTTC	CSVEHSYEQYF
NA	TRBV29-1	TRBD2	TRBJ2-1	TGCAGCGCATTAAGCGGGAGGGACTACAATGAGCAGTTCTTC	CSALSGRDYNEQFF
NA	TRBV24-1	NA	TRBJ2-1	TGTGCCACCAGTGATTCTACGGGAACCGGGTACAATGAGCAGTTCTTC	CATSDSTGTGYNEQFF
NA	TRBV6-1	TRBD2	TRBJ2-7	TGTGCCAGCAGTGAAGCGATAGCGGGAGGGCCGTACGAGCAGTACTTC	CASSEAIAGGPYEQYF
many	TRBV6-5	NA	TRBJ2-2	TGTGCCAGCAGTTTGGGATCAACCGGGGAGCTGTTTTTT	CASSLGSTGELFF
NA	TRBV19	NA	TRBJ2-7	TGTGCCAGTAGTAGGGAGGACTCCTACGAGCAGTACTTC	CASSREDSYEQYF